The T cell receptor (beta chain) under discussion was sequenced for a study of blood T cell repertoires in COVID-19. Across the whole study: The cDNA or gDNA used as material had been derived from T cells, B-cell-depleted T cells, or PBMCs.

Original processing methods: Counts of nucleated cells, estimated from reference gene primer amplification, were obtained. Method: immunoSEQ multiplex PCR; TCRdb's copy keeps in-frame clones and lacks some. That table is the source of V, J and clone size, and D and trimming were worked out from the DNA. This sample has about 320,000 clones, with over 75% found just once. Trimming at V came to 5 bases and at J to 8 bases, leaving 7 bases not matched to a gene. Germline loops: CDR1 SEHNR, CDR2 FQNEAQ (reference sequence). The CDR3 loop spans 13 amino acids. The sample taken for sequencing was PBMCs or T cells enriched from blood (not recorded which). This sequence joins TRBV7-9 and TRBJ1-2, with 8 bases matching TRBD1. This receptor was identified in a man aged 30 to 39 who had recovered from COVID-19. The CDR3: CASSVGQGYGYTF. As DNA, the CDR3 is TGTGCCAGCAGCGTCGGACAGGGTTACGGCTACACCTTC.